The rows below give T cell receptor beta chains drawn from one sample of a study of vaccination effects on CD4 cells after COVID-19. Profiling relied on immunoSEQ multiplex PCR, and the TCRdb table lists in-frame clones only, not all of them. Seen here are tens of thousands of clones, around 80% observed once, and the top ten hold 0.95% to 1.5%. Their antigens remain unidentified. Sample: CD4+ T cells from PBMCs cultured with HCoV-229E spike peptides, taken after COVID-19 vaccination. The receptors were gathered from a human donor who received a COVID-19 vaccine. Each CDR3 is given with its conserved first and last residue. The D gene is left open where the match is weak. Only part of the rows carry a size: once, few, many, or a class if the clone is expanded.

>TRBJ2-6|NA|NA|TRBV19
CASTRGLRNSGANVLTF
TGTGCCAGTACCCGGGGTCTACGGAACTCTGGGGCCAACGTCCTGACTTTC
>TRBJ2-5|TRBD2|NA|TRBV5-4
CASSLGGSGGPGQYF
TGTGCCAGCAGCTTGGGGGGTAGCGGGGGGCCGGGCCAGTACTTC
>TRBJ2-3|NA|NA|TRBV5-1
CASSPEPPSGDNTQYF
TGCGCCAGCAGCCCGGAACCCCCGAGTGGGGACAATACGCAGTATTTT
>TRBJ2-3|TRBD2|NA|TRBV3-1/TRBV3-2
CASSQAALAGGPSDTQYF
TGTGCCAGCAGCCAAGCCGCGTTGGCGGGGGGGCCCTCTGATACGCAGTATTTT
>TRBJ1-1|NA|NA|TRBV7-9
CASSLELNTEAFF
TGTGCCAGCAGCTTAGAACTGAACACTGAAGCTTTCTTT
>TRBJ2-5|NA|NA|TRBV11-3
CASSSLSPETQYF
TGTGCCAGCAGCTCACTAAGCCCTGAGACCCAGTACTTC
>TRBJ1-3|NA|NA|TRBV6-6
CATLGRPSGNTIYF
TGTGCCACCCTGGGACGGCCCTCTGGAAACACCATATATTTT
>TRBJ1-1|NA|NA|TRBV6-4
CASSDRGRTEAFF
TGTGCCAGCAGTGACAGGGGAAGGACTGAAGCTTTCTTT
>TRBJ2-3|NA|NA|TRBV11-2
CASLKVGPLTDTQYF
TGTGCCAGCTTGAAGGTGGGACCGCTCACAGATACGCAGTATTTT
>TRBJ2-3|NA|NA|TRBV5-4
CASSSTTDTQYF
TGTGCCAGCAGCTCGACTACAGATACGCAGTATTTT
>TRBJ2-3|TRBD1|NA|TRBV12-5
CASGPTPDGQGIADTQYF
TGTGCTAGTGGCCCTACCCCGGACGGACAGGGAATAGCAGATACGCAGTATTTT
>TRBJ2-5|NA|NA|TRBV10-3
CAISGGVQETQYF
TGTGCCATCAGTGGAGGGGTGCAAGAGACCCAGTACTTC
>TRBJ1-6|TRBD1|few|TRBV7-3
CASSPGGWGSDSPLHF
TGTGCCAGCAGCCCAGGGGGATGGGGGAGTGATTCACCCCTCCACTTT
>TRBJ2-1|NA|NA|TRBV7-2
CASRAAGSSYNEQFF
TGTGCCAGCAGGGCCGCGGGGAGCTCCTACAATGAGCAGTTCTTC
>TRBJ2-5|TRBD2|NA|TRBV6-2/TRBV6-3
CASSLLAGGFYF
TGTGCCAGCAGTCTACTAGCGGGGGGATTCTACTTC
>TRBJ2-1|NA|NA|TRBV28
CASSLVSGFHNEQFF
TGTGCCAGCAGTTTAGTTTCCGGGTTCCACAATGAGCAGTTCTTC
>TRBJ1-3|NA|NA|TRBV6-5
CASGQLSGNTIYF
TGTGCCAGCGGGCAGCTCTCTGGAAACACCATATATTTT
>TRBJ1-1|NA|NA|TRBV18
CASSYQGNTEAFF
TGTGCCAGCTCATACCAGGGAAACACTGAAGCTTTCTTT
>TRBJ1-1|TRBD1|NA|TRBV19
CASSLRGLNTEAFF
TGTGCCAGTAGTCTCAGGGGGCTGAACACTGAAGCTTTCTTT
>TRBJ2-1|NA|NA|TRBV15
CATSWQGGEQFF
TGTGCCACCAGCTGGCAGGGAGGTGAGCAGTTCTTC
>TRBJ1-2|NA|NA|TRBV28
CASGPLYGYTF
TGTGCCAGCGGGCCCCTCTATGGCTACACCTTC